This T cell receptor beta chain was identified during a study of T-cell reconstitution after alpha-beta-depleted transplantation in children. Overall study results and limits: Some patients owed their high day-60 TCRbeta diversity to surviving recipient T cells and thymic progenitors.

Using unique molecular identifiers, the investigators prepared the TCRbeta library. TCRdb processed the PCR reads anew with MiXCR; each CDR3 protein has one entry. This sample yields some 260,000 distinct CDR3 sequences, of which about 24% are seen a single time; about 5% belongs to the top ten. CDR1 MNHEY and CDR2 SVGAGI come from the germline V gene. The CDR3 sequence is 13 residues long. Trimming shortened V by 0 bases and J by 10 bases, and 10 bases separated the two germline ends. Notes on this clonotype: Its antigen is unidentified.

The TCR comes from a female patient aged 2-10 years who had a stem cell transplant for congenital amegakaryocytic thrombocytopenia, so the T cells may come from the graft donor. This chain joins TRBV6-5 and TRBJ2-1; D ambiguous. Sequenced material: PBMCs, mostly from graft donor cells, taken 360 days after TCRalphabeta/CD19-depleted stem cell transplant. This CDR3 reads CASSYSSVSEQFF. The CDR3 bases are TGTGCCAGCAGTTACTCGAGCGTGAGCGAGCAGTTCTTC.